Below, 2 T cell receptor beta chains from the same sample are listed, as sequenced in a study of beta chain features in type 1 diabetes. Isolated RNA was reverse transcribed in full, so expressed TCRB transcripts were sequenced. Measured with immunoSEQ multiplex PCR; TCRdb has only the in-frame clones, and not every one. The sample holds roughly 500,000 clones, 10% to 12% seen once. The sample taken for sequencing was naive CD4+ T cells from blood. These receptors originate from a woman between 18 and 29 years old in good health.

V usage is TRBV7-3 and J usage is TRBJ2-7, with D perhaps TRBD1 or TRBD2 (5 bases each). The germline V gene encodes CDR1 SGHTA and CDR2 FQGTGA. The CDR3 contains 14 residues. The germline V and J ends were trimmed by 3 bases and 2 bases, with 11 bases remaining between them. As DNA, the CDR3 is TGTGCCAGCAGCTTGGGACCGAAACCCTACGAGCAGTACTTC. This encodes CASSLGPKPYEQYF.

The sample holds a few counts of this clone. The chain couples TRBV9 to TRBJ1-5, with TRBD1 matching 8 bases. The CDR3 runs to 13 residues. V trimming: 0 bases; J trimming: 13 bases; junction bases outside the gene matches: 6. Germline CDR1 reads SGDLS; CDR2 reads YYNGEE. CDR3: CASSVGGQAEQHF. For the CDR3, the DNA is TGTGCCAGCAGCGTAGGGGGACAGGCGGAACAGCATTTT.